This T cell receptor (beta chain) is drawn from a study of blood T cell repertoires in COVID-19. Study details: Researchers got acute and convalescent COVID-19 samples from the United States, Italy and Spain. Sources were T cells, B-cell-depleted T cells, or PBMCs; the material itself was cDNA or gDNA.

Per the study methods: For nucleated cells, counts were estimated from reference gene primer amplification. Clones were sequenced by immunoSEQ multiplex PCR, and TCRdb holds only the in-frame ones, with some missing. The V and J calls and clone size come from that table; D and trimming were worked out from the DNA. The sample includes 100,000 to 150,000 clones, more than 70% of them seen just once. V gave up 1 base and J gave up 0 bases, with 7 bases separating them. The CDR3 spans 14 residues. Per the germline V gene, CDR1 is SGHVS and CDR2 is FQNEAQ. The TCR originated in a human donor in a cohort sampled during active COVID-19. The J gene is TRBJ2-7, the V gene TRBV7-8; D uncertain. Sequences were obtained from peripheral blood. CDR3 amino acids: CASSLGWSSYEQYF. CDR3 bases: TGTGCCAGCAGCTTAGGGTGGAGCTCCTACGAGCAGTACTTC. Supplemented by reference TRBV7-8 and TRBJ2-7, the full variable domain reads GAGVSQSPRYKVAKRGQDVALRCDPISGHVSLFWYQQALGQGPEFLTYFQNEAQLDKSGLPSDRFFAERPEGSVSTLKIQRTQQEDSAVYLCASSLGWSSYEQYFGPGTRLTVT.